Listed here is a single T cell receptor (beta chain). Its antigen is still unknown. TCRdb keeps only in-frame clones here, not all; method: immunoSEQ multiplex PCR. The table lists 40,000 to 55,000 clones, over 70% of them singletons. The data belong to a study of PD-1 blockade in classical Hodgkin lymphoma. Study-wide background: Nivolumab was given intravenously to patients at 3 mg/kg every 2 weeks. Whole-study findings and limits: Similar baseline diversity was found in complete responders and newly diagnosed patients.

Time point given: cycle 4 day 1 (C4D1), after 5 to 7 weeks of nivolumab. The patients all showed relapse after autologous stem cell transplantation, while their brentuximab vedotin exposure varied. Complete response, partial response or progressive disease was recorded as best response. V lost 3 bases, J lost 7 bases, and 16 bases lay in between. The CDR3 is 14 amino acids. Germline V gene data show CDR1 as GTSNPN and CDR2 as SVGIG (reference sequence). V and J are TRBV30 and TRBJ2-1, with unresolved D. Sequenced here: peripheral blood mononuclear cells (PBMCs), sampled before the fourth cycle of nivolumab. This receptor was obtained from a human donor with classical Hodgkin lymphoma. CDR3 sequence (DNA): TGTGCCTGGAGGCCCCCAGGAGTTCCAAATGAGCAGTTCTTC. This codes for CAWRPPGVPNEQFF.